This paragraph reports one TCR beta chain. What it binds is not known. The gene symbols are mouse symbols. The observed sequence ends 4 residues before the CDR3 terminus, with the missing tail filled in from the germline J gene. cDNA reverse transcribed from extracted RNA served as the sequencing template. Here immunoSEQ multiplex PCR was the method, and the copy in TCRdb shows in-frame clones only, minus some. The profile covers 250,000 or so clones, none occurring a single time. This sample was included in a study of CD8+ T cells in alopecia areata. General study points: Whereas mice showed it more clearly, TCR sharing across patients was murkier, possibly because of HLA. Scalp samples also yield sequences of resident alphabeta T cells from normal skin. Especially in alopecia totalis/universalis, lesional scalp showed greater clonality than normal scalp did.

Cells pooled from cutaneous lymph nodes were sorted on CD4, CD8alpha, NKG2D, NKG2ACE and other markers. Germline lookup yields CDR1 FNHDT and CDR2 SITEND (reference sequence). This CDR3 is built from 14 residues. Trimming removed 6 bases from V and 6 bases from J; junction bases left unmatched: 7. The clonotype comes from a C3H/HeJ mouse with alopecia areata. For this mouse line, the MHC haplotype is H2-k. Sequencing was carried out using CD4+ T cells sorted from a lymph node. The chain has TRBV19 and TRBJ2-1; TRBD1 aligns across 9 bases. CDR3 DNA (partial): TGTGCCAGCACCCACAGGGGGCGCGGTGCT. It codes for CASTHRGRGA. The CDR3 in its entirety is CASTHRGRGAEQFF. Full variable domain (outside the CDR3, taken from reference TRBV19 and TRBJ2-1): GGIITQTPKFLIGQEGQKLTLKCQQNFNHDTMYWYRQDSGKGLRLIYYSITENDLQKGDLSEGYDASREKKSSFSLTVTSAQKNEMAVFLCASTHRGRGAEQFFGPGTRLTVL.